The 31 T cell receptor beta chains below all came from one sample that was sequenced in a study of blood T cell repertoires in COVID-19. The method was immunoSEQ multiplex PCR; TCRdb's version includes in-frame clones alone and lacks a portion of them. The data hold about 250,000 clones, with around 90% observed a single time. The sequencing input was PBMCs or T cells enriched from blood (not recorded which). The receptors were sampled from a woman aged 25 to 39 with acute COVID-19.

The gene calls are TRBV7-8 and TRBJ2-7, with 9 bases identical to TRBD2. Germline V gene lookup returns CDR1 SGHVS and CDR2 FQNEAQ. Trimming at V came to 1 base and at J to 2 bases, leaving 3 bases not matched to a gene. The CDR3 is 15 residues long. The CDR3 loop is CASSLEIAGAYEQYF. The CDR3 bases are TGTGCCAGCAGCTTAGAAATAGCGGGGGCCTACGAGCAGTACTTC. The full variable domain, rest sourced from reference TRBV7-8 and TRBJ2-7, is GAGVSQSPRYKVAKRGQDVALRCDPISGHVSLFWYQQALGQGPEFLTYFQNEAQLDKSGLPSDRFFAERPEGSVSTLKIQRTQQEDSAVYLCASSLEIAGAYEQYFGPGTRLTVT.

CDR3 in DNA: TGTGCCAGTAGTACCGGGACAGCCTCGTGGGGCTACACCTTC. It encodes CASSTGTASWGYTF. The rearrangement links TRBV19 to TRBJ1-2; 7 positions match TRBD1. This CDR3 has 14 residues. Losses at the gene ends were 4 bases for V and 8 bases for J; bases not matched to a gene: 10. Germline V gene lookup returns CDR1 LNHDA and CDR2 SQIVND (reference sequence). Filled out from reference TRBV19 and TRBJ1-2, the complete variable domain reads DGGITQSPKYLFRKEGQNVTLSCEQNLNHDAMYWYRQDPGQGLRLIYYSQIVNDFQKGDIAEGYSVSREKKESFPLTVTSAQKNPTAFYLCASSTGTASWGYTFGSGTRLTVV.

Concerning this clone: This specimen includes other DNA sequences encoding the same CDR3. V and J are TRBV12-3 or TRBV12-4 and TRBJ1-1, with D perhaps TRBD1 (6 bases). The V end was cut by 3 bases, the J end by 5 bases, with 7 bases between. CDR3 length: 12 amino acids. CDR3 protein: CASSFRGTEAFF. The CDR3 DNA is TGTGCCAGCAGTTTTAGGGGGACTGAAGCTTTCTTT.

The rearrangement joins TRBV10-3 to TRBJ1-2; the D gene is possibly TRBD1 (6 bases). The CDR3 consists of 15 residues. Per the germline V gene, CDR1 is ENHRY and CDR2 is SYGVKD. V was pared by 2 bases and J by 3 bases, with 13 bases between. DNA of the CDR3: TGTGCCATCAGTGAGCGCGAGACAGGCGACTATGGCTACACCTTC. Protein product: CAISERETGDYGYTF.

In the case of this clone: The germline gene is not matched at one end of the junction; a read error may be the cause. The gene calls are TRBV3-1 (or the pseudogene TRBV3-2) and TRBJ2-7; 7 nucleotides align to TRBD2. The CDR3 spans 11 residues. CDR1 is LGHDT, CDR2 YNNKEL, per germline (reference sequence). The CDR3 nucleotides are TGTGCCAGCAGCCAGTTGGGACTACCTAGCTTC. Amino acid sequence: CASSQLGLPSF.

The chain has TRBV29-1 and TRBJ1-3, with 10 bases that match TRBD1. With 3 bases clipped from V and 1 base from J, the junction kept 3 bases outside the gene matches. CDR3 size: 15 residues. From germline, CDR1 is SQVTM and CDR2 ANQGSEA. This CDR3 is CSVEGQGTSGNTIYF. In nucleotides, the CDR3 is TGCAGCGTTGAGGGACAGGGGACGTCTGGAAACACCATATATTTT.

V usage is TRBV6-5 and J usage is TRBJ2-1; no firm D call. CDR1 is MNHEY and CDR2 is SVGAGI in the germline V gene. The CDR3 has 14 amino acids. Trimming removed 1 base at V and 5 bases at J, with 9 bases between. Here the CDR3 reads CASSYFLGNNEQFF. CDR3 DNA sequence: TGTGCCAGCAGTTACTTTCTGGGCAACAATGAGCAGTTCTTC.

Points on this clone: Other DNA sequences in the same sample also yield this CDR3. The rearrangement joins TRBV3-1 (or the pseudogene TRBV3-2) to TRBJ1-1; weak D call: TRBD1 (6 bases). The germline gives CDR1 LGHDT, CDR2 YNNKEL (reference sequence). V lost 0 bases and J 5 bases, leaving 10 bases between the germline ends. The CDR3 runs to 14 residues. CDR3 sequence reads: CASSQDRGNTEAFF. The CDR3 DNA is TGTGCCAGCAGCCAAGATAGGGGGAATACTGAAGCTTTCTTT.

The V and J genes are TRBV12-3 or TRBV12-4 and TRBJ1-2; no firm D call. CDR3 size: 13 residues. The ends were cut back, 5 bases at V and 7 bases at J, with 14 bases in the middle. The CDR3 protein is CASSPLILRGYTF. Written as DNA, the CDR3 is TGTGCCAGCAGTCCCCTCATCCTACGTGGCTACACCTTC.

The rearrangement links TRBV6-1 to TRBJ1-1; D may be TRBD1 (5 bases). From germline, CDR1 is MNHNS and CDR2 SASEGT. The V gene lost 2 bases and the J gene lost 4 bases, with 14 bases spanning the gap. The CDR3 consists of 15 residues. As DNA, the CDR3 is TGTGCCAGCAGTGAACTGGGGGAAGCGGGCACTGAAGCTTTCTTT. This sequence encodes CASSELGEAGTEAFF.

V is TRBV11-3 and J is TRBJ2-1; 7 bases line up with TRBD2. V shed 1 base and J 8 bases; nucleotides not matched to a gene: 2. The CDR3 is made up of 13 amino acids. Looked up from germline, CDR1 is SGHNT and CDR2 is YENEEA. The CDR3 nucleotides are TGTGCCAGCAGCTTAGCAGCGGGGTATGAGCAGTTCTTC. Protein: CASSLAAGYEQFF.

This CDR3 reads CASSIGTGWNQPQHF. DNA for the CDR3: TGTGCCAGTAGTATAGGGACAGGGTGGAATCAGCCCCAGCATTTT. The V call is TRBV19, the J call TRBJ1-5, with TRBD1 matching 8 bases. Germline CDR1 reads LNHDA; CDR2 reads SQIVND (reference sequence). The CDR3 runs 15 residues. V shed 1 base and J 4 bases; nucleotides not matched to a gene: 3.

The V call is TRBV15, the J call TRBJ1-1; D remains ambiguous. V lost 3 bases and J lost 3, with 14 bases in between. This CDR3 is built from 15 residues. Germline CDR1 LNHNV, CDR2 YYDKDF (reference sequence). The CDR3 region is CATSSDPRVDTEAFF. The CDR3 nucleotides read TGTGCCACCAGCAGTGACCCGAGGGTGGACACTGAAGCTTTCTTT. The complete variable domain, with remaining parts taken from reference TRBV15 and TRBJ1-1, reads DAMVIQNPRYQVTQFGKPVTLSCSQTLNHNVMYWYQQKSSQAPKLLFHYYDKDFNNEADTPDNFQSRRPNTSFCFLDIRSPGLGDTAMYLCATSSDPRVDTEAFFGQGTRLTVV.

The CDR3 DNA reads TGTGCCAGCAGCTCGGGGGATCAGCCCCAGCATTTT. It yields the protein CASSSGDQPQHF. This chain links TRBV7-9 with TRBJ1-5, with D possibly matching TRBD1 (5 bases). This CDR3 has 12 amino acids. From germline, CDR1 is SEHNR and CDR2 FQNEAQ (reference sequence). Trimming shortened V by 4 bases and J by 5 bases, and 6 bases separated the two germline ends.

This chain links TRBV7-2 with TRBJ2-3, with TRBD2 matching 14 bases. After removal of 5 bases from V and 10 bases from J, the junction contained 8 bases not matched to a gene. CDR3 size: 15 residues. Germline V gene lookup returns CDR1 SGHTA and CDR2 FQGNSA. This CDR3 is CASSTTSGGAVAQYF. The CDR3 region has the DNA TGTGCCAGCAGCACGACTAGCGGGGGGGCCGTGGCGCAGTATTTT.

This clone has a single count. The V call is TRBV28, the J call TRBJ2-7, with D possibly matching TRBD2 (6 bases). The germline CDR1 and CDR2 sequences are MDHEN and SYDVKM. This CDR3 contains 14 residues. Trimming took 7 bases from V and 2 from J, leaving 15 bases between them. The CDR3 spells CASNYGEETYEQYF. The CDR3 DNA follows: TGTGCCAGCAATTATGGGGAGGAAACCTACGAGCAGTACTTC.

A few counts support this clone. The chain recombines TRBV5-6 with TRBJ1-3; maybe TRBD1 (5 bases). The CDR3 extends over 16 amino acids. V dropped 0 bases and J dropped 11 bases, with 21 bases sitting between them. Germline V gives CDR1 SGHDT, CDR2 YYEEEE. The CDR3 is CASSLEGTWIGGSIYF. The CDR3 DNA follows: TGTGCCAGCAGCTTGGAAGGAACCTGGATCGGGGGGTCCATATATTTT.

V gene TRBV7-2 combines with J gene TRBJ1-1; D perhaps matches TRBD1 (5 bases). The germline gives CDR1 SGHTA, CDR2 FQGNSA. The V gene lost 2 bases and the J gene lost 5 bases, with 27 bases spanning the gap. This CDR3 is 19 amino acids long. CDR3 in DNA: TGTGCCAGCAGCTTATTACCCCCCCTGACCCGAATCGGGGGTACTGAAGCTTTCTTT. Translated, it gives CASSLLPPLTRIGGTEAFF.

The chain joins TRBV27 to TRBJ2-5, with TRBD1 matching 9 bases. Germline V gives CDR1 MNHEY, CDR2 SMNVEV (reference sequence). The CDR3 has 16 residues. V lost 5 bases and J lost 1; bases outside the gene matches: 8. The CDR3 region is CASSQGDRVLQETQYF. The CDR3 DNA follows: TGTGCCAGCAGTCAAGGGGACAGGGTACTCCAAGAGACCCAGTACTTC.

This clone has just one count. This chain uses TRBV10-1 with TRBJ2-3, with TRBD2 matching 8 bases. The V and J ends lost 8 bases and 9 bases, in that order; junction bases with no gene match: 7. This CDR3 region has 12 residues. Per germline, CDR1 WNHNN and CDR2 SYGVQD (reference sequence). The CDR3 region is CASFRGGDTQYF. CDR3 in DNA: TGCGCCAGCTTTCGGGGGGGCGACACGCAGTATTTT.

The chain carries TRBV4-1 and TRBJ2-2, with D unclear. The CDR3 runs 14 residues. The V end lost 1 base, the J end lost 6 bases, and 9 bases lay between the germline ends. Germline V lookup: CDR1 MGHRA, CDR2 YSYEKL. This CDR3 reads CASSQGLGSGELFF. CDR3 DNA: TGCGCCAGCAGCCAAGGCCTAGGTTCCGGGGAGCTGTTTTTT.

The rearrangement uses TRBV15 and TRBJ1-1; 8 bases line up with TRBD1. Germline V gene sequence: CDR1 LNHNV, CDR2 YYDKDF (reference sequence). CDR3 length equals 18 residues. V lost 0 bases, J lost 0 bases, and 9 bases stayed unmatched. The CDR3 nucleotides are TGTGCCACCAGCAGAGATCGACAGGGGATACCTCTGAACACTGAAGCTTTCTTT. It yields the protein CATSRDRQGIPLNTEAFF.

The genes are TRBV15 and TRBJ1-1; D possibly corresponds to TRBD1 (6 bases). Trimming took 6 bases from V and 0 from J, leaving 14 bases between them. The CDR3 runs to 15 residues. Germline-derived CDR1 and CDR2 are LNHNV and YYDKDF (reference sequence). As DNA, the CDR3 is TGTGCCACCAGGGCGGGGGCCGAGATGAACACTGAAGCTTTCTTT. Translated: CATRAGAEMNTEAFF.

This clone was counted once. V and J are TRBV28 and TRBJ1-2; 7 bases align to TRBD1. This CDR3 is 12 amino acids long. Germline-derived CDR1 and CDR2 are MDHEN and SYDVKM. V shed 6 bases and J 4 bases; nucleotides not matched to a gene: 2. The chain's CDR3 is CASRRTGYGYTF. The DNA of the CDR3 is TGTGCCAGCAGAAGGACAGGCTATGGCTACACCTTC.

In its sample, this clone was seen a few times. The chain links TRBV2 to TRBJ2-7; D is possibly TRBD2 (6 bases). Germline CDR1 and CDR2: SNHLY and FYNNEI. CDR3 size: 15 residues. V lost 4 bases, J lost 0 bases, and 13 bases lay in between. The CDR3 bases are TGTGCCAGCAGTGGCGGGGCAGGCCTCTCCTACGAGCAGTACTTC. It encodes CASSGGAGLSYEQYF.

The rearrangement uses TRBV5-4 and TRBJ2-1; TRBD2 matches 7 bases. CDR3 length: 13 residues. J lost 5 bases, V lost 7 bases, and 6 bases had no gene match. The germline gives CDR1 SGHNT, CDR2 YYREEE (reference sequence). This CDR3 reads CASLGRGNNEQFF. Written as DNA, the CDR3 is TGTGCCAGCCTTGGGCGGGGGAACAATGAGCAGTTCTTC.

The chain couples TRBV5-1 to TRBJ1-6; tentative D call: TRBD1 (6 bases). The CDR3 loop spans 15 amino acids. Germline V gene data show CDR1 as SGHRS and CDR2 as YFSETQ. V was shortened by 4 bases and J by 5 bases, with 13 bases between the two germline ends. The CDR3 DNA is TGCGCCAGCAGCAGCGGGACATTTAATAATTCACCCCTCCACTTT. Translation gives CASSSGTFNNSPLHF.

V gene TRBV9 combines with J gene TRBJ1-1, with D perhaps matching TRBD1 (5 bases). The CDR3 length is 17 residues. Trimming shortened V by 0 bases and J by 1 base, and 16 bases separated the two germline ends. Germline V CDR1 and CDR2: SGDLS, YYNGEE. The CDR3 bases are TGTGCCAGCAGCGTAGGATTGGGGGGTGGGAAGAACACTGAAGCTTTCTTT. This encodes CASSVGLGGGKNTEAFF.

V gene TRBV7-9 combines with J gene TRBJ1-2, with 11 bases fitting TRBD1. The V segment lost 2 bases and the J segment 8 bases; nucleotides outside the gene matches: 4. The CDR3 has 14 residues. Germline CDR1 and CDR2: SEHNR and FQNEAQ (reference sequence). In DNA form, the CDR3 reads TGTGCCAGCAGCTTATCGGGACAGGGGGGAGGCTACACCTTC. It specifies CASSLSGQGGGYTF.

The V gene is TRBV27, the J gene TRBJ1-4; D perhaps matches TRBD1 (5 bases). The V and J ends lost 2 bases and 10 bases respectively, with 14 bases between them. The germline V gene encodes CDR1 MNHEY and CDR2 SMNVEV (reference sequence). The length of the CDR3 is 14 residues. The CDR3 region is CASSLQGALGKLFF. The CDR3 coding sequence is TGTGCCAGCAGTTTACAGGGTGCCCTCGGAAAACTGTTTTTT.

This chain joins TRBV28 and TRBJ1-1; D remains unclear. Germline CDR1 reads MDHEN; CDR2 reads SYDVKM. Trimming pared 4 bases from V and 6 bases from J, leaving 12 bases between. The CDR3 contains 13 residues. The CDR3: CASSYPTEAEAFF. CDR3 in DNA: TGTGCCAGCAGTTATCCCACCGAGGCTGAAGCTTTCTTT.